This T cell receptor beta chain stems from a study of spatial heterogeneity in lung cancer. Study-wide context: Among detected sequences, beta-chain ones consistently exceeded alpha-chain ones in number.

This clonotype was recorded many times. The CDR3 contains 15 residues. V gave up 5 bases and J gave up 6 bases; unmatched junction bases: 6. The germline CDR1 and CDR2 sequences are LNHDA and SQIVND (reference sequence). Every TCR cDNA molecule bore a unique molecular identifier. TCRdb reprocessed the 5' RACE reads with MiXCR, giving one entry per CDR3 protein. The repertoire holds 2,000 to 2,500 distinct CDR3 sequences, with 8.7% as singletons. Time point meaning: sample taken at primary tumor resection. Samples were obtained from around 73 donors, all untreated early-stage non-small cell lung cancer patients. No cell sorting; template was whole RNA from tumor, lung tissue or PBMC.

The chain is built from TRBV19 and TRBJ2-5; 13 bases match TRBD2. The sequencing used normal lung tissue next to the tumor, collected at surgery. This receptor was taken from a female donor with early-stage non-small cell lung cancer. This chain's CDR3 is CASSPGTSGAKTQYF. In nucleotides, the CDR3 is TGTGCCAGTAGTCCCGGGACTAGCGGGGCGAAGACCCAGTACTTC.